One and the same sample provided the 5 T cell receptor beta chains below, sequenced in a study of blood T cells in healthy people across ages. It was with a sample-barcoded 5' primer and a J-beta primer mix that a second PCR of roughly 6 to 12 cycles was run. TCRdb called the 5' RACE reads again in MiXCR, with one record for every CDR3 protein. The sample lists about 1 million distinct CDR3 sequences, around 43% seen once, with 18% in the top ten. The sequenced sample consisted of blood. The receptor source for this set is a woman in her sixties or seventies in good health.

The chain employs TRBV20-1 and TRBJ2-7; 10 bases line up with TRBD1. J gave up 4 bases and V 4 bases, and 7 bases lay outside the gene matches. The CDR3 runs 14 residues. Germline values: CDR1 DFQATT, CDR2 SNEGSKA (reference sequence). CDR3 loop: CSAKAGTGDYEQYF. CDR3 nucleotide sequence: TGCAGTGCTAAAGCCGGGACAGGGGATTACGAGCAGTACTTC.

This clonotype appeared once. This chain links TRBV7-9 with TRBJ2-1, with D perhaps TRBD2 (6 bases). The ends were cut back, 1 base at V and 8 bases at J, with 9 bases in the middle. The CDR3 consists of 13 residues. Germline V gene data show CDR1 as SEHNR and CDR2 as FQNEAQ (reference sequence). For the CDR3, the DNA is TGTGCCAGCAGCTTAGTCGGGGAGGATGAGCAGTTCTTC. This gives the protein CASSLVGEDEQFF.

The chain is built from TRBV6-5 and TRBJ2-6; D not certain. The CDR3 consists of 17 residues. Germline loops: CDR1 MNHEY, CDR2 SVGAGI. V lost 4 bases and J 3 bases, leaving 16 bases between the germline ends. The CDR3 loop reads CASSLSPGGIGANVLTF. In DNA, the CDR3 is TGTGCCAGCAGTTTATCCCCAGGCGGAATTGGGGCCAACGTCCTGACTTTC.

The rearrangement uses TRBV9 and TRBJ2-1; possibly TRBD2 for D (5 bases). CDR3 size: 13 residues. Germline V lookup: CDR1 SGDLS, CDR2 YYNGEE. Between the trimmed V and J ends, which lost 0 bases and 8 bases, there was a span of 9 bases. Written as DNA, the CDR3 is TGTGCCAGCAGCGTAGAGCCTAGCTATGAGCAGTTCTTC. It yields the protein CASSVEPSYEQFF.

The chain joins TRBV3-1 to TRBJ1-2; D gene uncertain. Germline V gives CDR1 LGHDT, CDR2 YNNKEL (reference sequence). CDR3 size: 13 residues. V shed 2 bases and J shed 5 bases, with 9 bases lying between them. CDR3 amino acids: CASSQTREYGYTF. The CDR3 nucleotides read TGTGCCAGCAGCCAAACAAGGGAATATGGCTACACCTTC.